Presented here are 23 T cell receptor beta chains from one specimen sequenced in a study of blood T cell repertoires in COVID-19. Using immunoSEQ multiplex PCR, the repertoire was profiled, and TCRdb retains in-frame clones only, with some absent. The data show about 210,000 clones, with approximately 86% seen just once and approximately 10% held by the top ten. The sample was PBMCs or T cells enriched from blood (not recorded which). All receptors derive from a man aged 18 to 30 with acute COVID-19.

The chain employs TRBV7-3 and TRBJ2-2; 9 bases are shared with TRBD2. The junction had 1 base not matched to a gene; V was cut back by 2 bases and J by 0 bases. Germline loops: CDR1 SGHTA, CDR2 FQGTGA. The CDR3 extends over 16 amino acids. The CDR3: CASSLAGGPNTGELFF. DNA for the CDR3: TGTGCCAGCAGCTTAGCGGGAGGGCCGAACACCGGGGAGCTGTTTTTT.

The rearrangement joins TRBV19 to TRBJ1-1; 8 positions agree with TRBD1. The CDR3 is made up of 14 amino acids. V was clipped by 6 bases and J by 1 base; unmatched bases: 4. Germline CDR1 and CDR2: LNHDA and SQIVND (reference sequence). DNA of the CDR3: TGTGCCAGTAGGGGGGACAGGAAGAACACTGAAGCTTTCTTT. Translating gives CASRGDRKNTEAFF. The entire variable domain, with the rest obtained from reference TRBV19 and TRBJ1-1, is as follows: DGGITQSPKYLFRKEGQNVTLSCEQNLNHDAMYWYRQDPGQGLRLIYYSQIVNDFQKGDIAEGYSVSREKKESFPLTVTSAQKNPTAFYLCASRGDRKNTEAFFGQGTRLTVV.

CDR3 in amino acids: CASRETSDYTYEQYF. The CDR3 DNA follows: TGTGCCAGCAGAGAGACTTCGGACTACACCTACGAGCAGTACTTC. The chain recombines TRBV6-5 with TRBJ2-7, with D possibly TRBD2 on 6 matching bases. The CDR3 contains 15 residues. V was shortened by 6 bases and J by 2 bases, with 17 bases between the two germline ends. Germline V gives CDR1 MNHEY, CDR2 SVGAGI.

This clone was observed once. This chain joins TRBV7-9 and TRBJ1-1; D is uncertain. Trimming pared 3 bases from V and 6 bases from J, leaving 17 bases between. The CDR3 spans 15 residues. Germline CDR1 reads SEHNR; CDR2 reads FQNEAQ (reference sequence). This CDR3 reads CASSFYFASTAEAFF. CDR3 DNA sequence: TGTGCCAGCAGCTTCTATTTTGCGAGTACCGCTGAAGCTTTCTTT. Full variable domain (remainder filled in from reference TRBV7-9 and TRBJ1-1): DTGVSQNPRHKITKRGQNVTFRCDPISEHNRLYWYRQTLGQGPEFLTYFQNEAQLEKSRLLSDRFSAERPKGSFSTLEIQRTEQGDSAMYLCASSFYFASTAEAFFGQGTRLTVV.

The J gene is TRBJ2-1, the V gene TRBV28; D uncertain. Germline CDR1 and CDR2: MDHEN and SYDVKM. This CDR3 is 15 amino acids long. The V and J ends lost 5 bases and 0 bases respectively, with 11 bases between them. CDR3 sequence reads: CASSRAPTSYNEQFF. In DNA form, the CDR3 reads TGTGCCAGCAGTCGAGCCCCAACCTCCTACAATGAGCAGTTCTTC.

The gene calls are TRBV21-1 and TRBJ1-1; the table's D gene call, TRBD1, was not cross checked with the DNA. TRBV21-1 is described as a pseudogene. The length of the CDR3 is 17 residues. CDR3 DNA: TGTGCCAGCAGTAGAGATGGATCACAGGGGCCCGACACTGAAGCTTTCTTT. Amino acids: CASSRDGSQGPDTEAFF.

The chain uses TRBV28 and TRBJ2-6, with D tentatively TRBD1 (6 bases). Deletions cut 5 bases from V and 0 bases from J, with 29 bases between. The CDR3 has 22 residues. Germline V gene sequence: CDR1 MDHEN, CDR2 SYDVKM. The CDR3 loop reads CASSLSRLRTAPESSGANVLTF. CDR3 DNA sequence: TGTGCCAGCAGTCTTTCACGCCTTCGGACAGCGCCCGAGAGCTCTGGGGCCAACGTCCTGACTTTC.

The gene calls are TRBV27 and TRBJ2-1; TRBD2 matches at 10 bases. The CDR3 loop spans 20 amino acids. Germline V gene lookup returns CDR1 MNHEY and CDR2 SMNVEV (reference sequence). V lost 5 bases and J lost 0; bases outside the gene matches: 16. DNA of the CDR3: TGTGCCAGCAGTCCGCTCGGACTAGCGGTTCCGGGAAGCTCCTACAATGAGCAGTTCTTC. Translating gives CASSPLGLAVPGSSYNEQFF.

The V and J genes are TRBV14 and TRBJ1-6, with D tentatively TRBD1 (5 bases). The germline V gene encodes CDR1 SGHDN and CDR2 FVKESK. V gave up 0 bases and J gave up 7 bases, with 13 bases separating them. The CDR3 consists of 16 residues. CDR3 bases: TGTGCCAGCAGCCAAGATAGGGGAGGGTTAAATTCACCCCTCCACTTT. Translated: CASSQDRGGLNSPLHF.

The chain combines TRBV6-2 or TRBV6-3 with TRBJ2-1; 8 positions agree with TRBD2. Germline CDR1 is MNHEY and CDR2 is SVGEGT. The CDR3 has 16 amino acids. The V gene end was trimmed by 5 bases and the J gene end by 2 bases; junction bases not matched to a gene: 8. The CDR3 loop reads CASSRGAGVAYNEQFF. Written as DNA, the CDR3 is TGTGCCAGCAGTAGAGGAGCGGGAGTAGCCTACAATGAGCAGTTCTTC.

The V and J genes are TRBV29-1 and TRBJ2-7; TRBD1 matches at 8 bases. Germline loops: CDR1 SQVTM, CDR2 ANQGSEA. The V gene end was trimmed by 6 bases and the J gene end by 5 bases; junction bases not matched to a gene: 12. The CDR3 extends over 14 amino acids. The CDR3 here is CSVGTGGFGHEQYF. In DNA, the CDR3 is TGCAGCGTAGGTACAGGGGGTTTTGGCCACGAGCAGTACTTC.

A word on this clone: Other DNA sequences of this sample code for an identical CDR3. The chain links TRBV28 to TRBJ1-5; D gene ambiguous. V lost 1 base and J lost 0, with 10 bases in between. Germline CDR1 MDHEN, CDR2 SYDVKM. CDR3 size: 16 residues. CDR3: CASSLSAGYSNQPQHF. The CDR3 DNA sequence: TGTGCCAGCAGTTTATCGGCAGGCTATAGCAATCAGCCCCAGCATTTT.

The chain couples TRBV6-5 to TRBJ1-2; D might be TRBD1 (6 bases). CDR3 length: 14 amino acids. V lost 6 bases and J 3 bases, leaving 14 bases between the germline ends. Germline CDR1 is MNHEY and CDR2 is SVGAGI. The CDR3 sequence is CASSPGDTYYGYTF. As DNA, the CDR3 is TGTGCCAGCAGCCCCGGGGACACTTACTATGGCTACACCTTC.

This sequence joins TRBV28 and TRBJ2-3; TRBD2 might be the D (5 bases). CDR1 MDHEN and CDR2 SYDVKM come from the germline V gene. The CDR3 covers 15 residues. Deletions cut 1 base from V and 7 bases from J, with 15 bases between. The chain's CDR3 is CASSLFAGRTNTQYF. The DNA for the CDR3 is TGTGCCAGCAGTTTATTCGCGGGCCGCACGAATACGCAGTATTTT.

The genes are TRBV11-3 and TRBJ2-5; maybe TRBD2 (5 bases). Germline values: CDR1 SGHNT, CDR2 YENEEA. Trimming shortened V by 0 bases and J by 7 bases, and 12 bases separated the two germline ends. This CDR3 is built from 14 residues. This CDR3 is CASSLDAAAGTQYF. CDR3 in DNA: TGTGCCAGCAGCTTAGATGCGGCGGCGGGGACCCAGTACTTC.

Only one count was recorded for this clone. V and J are TRBV11-2 and TRBJ2-7, with 11 bases lining up with TRBD1. CDR1 and CDR2 (germline): SGHAT, FQNNGV. There are 14 residues in the CDR3. With 6 bases clipped from V and 7 bases from J, the junction kept 8 bases outside the gene matches. Here the CDR3 DNA reads TGTGCCAGCAGAAGGACAGGGGGCCTTTCTGAGCAGTACTTC. This encodes CASRRTGGLSEQYF.

The rearrangement links TRBV6-1 to TRBJ2-7; 9 nucleotides line up with TRBD1. The CDR3 consists of 14 residues. The V gene's germline CDR1 is MNHNS and CDR2 SASEGT. The V gene end was trimmed by 2 bases and the J gene end by 10 bases; junction bases not matched to a gene: 9. CDR3 sequence: CASSEYGTGIFQYF. The DNA of the CDR3 is TGTGCCAGCAGTGAATACGGGACAGGGATCTTCCAGTACTTC.

The chain uses TRBV14 and TRBJ2-1; unclear D gene. V dropped 1 base and J dropped 4 bases, with 2 bases sitting between them. Germline V gene lookup returns CDR1 SGHDN and CDR2 FVKESK. This CDR3 spans 12 amino acids. The CDR3 is CASSQAYNEQFF. Written as DNA, the CDR3 is TGTGCCAGCAGCCAAGCGTACAATGAGCAGTTCTTC.

About this clone: Lacking the conserved final phenylalanine or tryptophan, this CDR3 likely reflects a read error. It is unclear where the CDR3 begins or ends on the DNA, so no DNA is shown, and the CDR3 is as TCRdb lists it. This rearrangement joins TRBV6-5 to TRBJ1-1; the table assigns TRBD1, which was not confirmed against the DNA. The CDR3 comprises 16 residues, both ends counted. Looked up from germline, CDR1 is MNHEY and CDR2 is SVGAGI. This CDR3 is CASSYHLQGAPGSLEL.

The V and J genes are TRBV14 and TRBJ1-1; 9 nucleotides line up with TRBD1. Germline values: CDR1 SGHDN, CDR2 FVKESK. Trimming cost V 3 bases and J 4 bases; bases outside gene matches: 9. The CDR3 consists of 16 residues. In nucleotides, the CDR3 is TGTGCCAGCAGCCAGATGGGACAGGGCCACTTCACTGAAGCTTTCTTT. Translation gives CASSQMGQGHFTEAFF. Full variable domain (missing parts from reference TRBV14 and TRBJ1-1): EAGVTQFPSHSVIEKGQTVTLRCDPISGHDNLYWYRRVMGKEIKFLLHFVKESKQDESGMPNNRFLAERTGGTYSTLKVQPAELEDSGVYFCASSQMGQGHFTEAFFGQGTRLTVV.

This rearrangement joins TRBV29-1 to TRBJ2-1; D might be TRBD1 (6 bases). Deletions cut 6 bases from V and 5 bases from J, with 23 bases between. Germline V gene sequence: CDR1 SQVTM, CDR2 ANQGSEA. This CDR3 spans 16 amino acids. CDR3 bases: TGCAGCGTCCAAGACAGGCCCCGATCCACCAACAATGAGCAGTTCTTC. The encoded protein is CSVQDRPRSTNNEQFF.

The chain recombines TRBV19 with TRBJ1-2; TRBD1 agrees at 8 bases. This CDR3 has 14 residues. The V and J ends lost 7 bases and 4 bases, in that order; junction bases with no gene match: 8. The germline gives CDR1 LNHDA, CDR2 SQIVND (reference sequence). CDR3 loop: CASTPAGTGYGYTF. CDR3 in DNA: TGTGCCAGTACTCCTGCCGGGACAGGCTATGGCTACACCTTC.

This chain joins TRBV4-1 and TRBJ1-4; the D gene is possibly TRBD1 (6 bases). V lost 3 bases and J 13 bases, leaving 12 bases between the germline ends. The length of the CDR3 is 12 residues. The germline V gene encodes CDR1 MGHRA and CDR2 YSYEKL. The CDR3 DNA reads as TGCGCCAGCAGCCAGACAGGAGAACGACTGTTTTTT. This gives the protein CASSQTGERLFF.